The sequence of this T cell receptor beta chain was determined in a study of blood T cells in healthy people across ages. General observations from the study: Whereas aged donors had fewer naive CD4+ cells, long-lived donors had more of them and higher diversity. Observed TCR beta diversity per million T cells went down as age went up. This fall followed a roughly linear course with age.

The donors, all healthy, were Caucasians living in Russia, aged about 6 to 100. Total RNA amounts of at least 5.5 micrograms were extracted per sample. The authors ran a second PCR of roughly 6 to 12 cycles using a sample-barcoded 5' primer and a J-beta primer mix. From the 5' RACE reads, TCRdb called clonotypes with MiXCR, one entry per CDR3 protein. The data hold some 890,000 distinct CDR3 sequences, with 25% to 35% observed a single time. CDR1 is LGHDT and CDR2 is YNNKEL in the germline V gene (reference sequence). This CDR3 has 14 amino acids. With 4 bases clipped from V and 5 bases from J, the junction kept 3 bases outside the gene matches. This clonotype was observed at least ten times. The antigen is undetermined. The same sample was also studied in work on T cells of mothers and their children.

The chain uses TRBV3-1 and TRBJ2-1, with 9 bases that match TRBD2. The sequenced sample consisted of blood. The TCR sequence derives from a woman aged 40 to 50 in good health. The CDR3 here is CASSLSSGNNEQFF. DNA of the CDR3: TGTGCCAGCAGCCTGTCTAGCGGGAACAATGAGCAGTTCTTC.